One sample yielded the 9 T cell receptor beta chains listed below, sequenced in a study of shared clonotypes between healthy human individuals. Libraries were prepared by immunoSEQ multiplex PCR; TCRdb keeps only in-frame clonotypes and omits some of them. This sample has about 1 million clones; about 80% occur once, and the top ten carry approximately 0.52%. The sample was memory CD4+ T cells from PBMCs. Stated subset: CD45RA-negative fraction. The source is a young man in good health. Some clones in this sample may be carry-over from other donors' samples.

V gene TRBV6-5 combines with J gene TRBJ2-7; D gene ambiguous. This CDR3 region has 13 residues. Trimming took off 2 bases at V and 2 bases at J, with 7 bases between the two ends. CDR1 MNHEY and CDR2 SVGAGI come from the germline V gene. DNA for the CDR3: TGTGCCAGCAGTTACCGGAACACCTACGAGCAGTACTTC. Translated: CASSYRNTYEQYF.

V is TRBV5-4 and J is TRBJ1-4; TRBD1 matches 9 bases. Germline V gene data show CDR1 as SGHNT and CDR2 as YYREEE (reference sequence). V was clipped by 0 bases and J by 7 bases; unmatched bases: 7. This CDR3 is 16 amino acids long. The CDR3 region is CASSLGPGTGSEKLFF. The CDR3, as DNA: TGTGCCAGCAGCTTGGGGCCCGGGACAGGGAGTGAAAAACTGTTTTTT.

The rearrangement uses TRBV5-1 and TRBJ1-3; possible D gene TRBD1, 5 bases. The CDR3 runs to 16 residues. Trimming shortened V by 3 bases and J by 7 bases, and 20 bases separated the two germline ends. Germline-derived CDR1 and CDR2 are SGHRS and YFSETQ. CDR3 loop: CASSWDGGDKGNTIYF. CDR3 sequence (DNA): TGCGCCAGCAGCTGGGACGGAGGAGATAAGGGTAACACCATATATTTT. The full variable domain, with the rest looked up from reference TRBV5-1 and TRBJ1-3, is KAGVTQTPRYLIKTRGQQVTLSCSPISGHRSVSWYQQTPGQGLQFLFEYFSETQRNKGNFPGRFSGRQFSNSRSEMNVSTLELGDSALYLCASSWDGGDKGNTIYFGEGSWLTVV.

In this sample, this clone turned up many times. V gene TRBV7-9 combines with J gene TRBJ2-3; 7 positions agree with TRBD1. The V gene's germline CDR1 is SEHNR and CDR2 FQNEAQ (reference sequence). CDR3 length: 14 residues. V dropped 3 bases and J dropped 4; count of bases not matched to a gene: 4. The CDR3, as DNA: TGTGCCAGCAGCTTCGACAGGGCGGCAGATACGCAGTATTTT. The encoded protein is CASSFDRAADTQYF. The whole variable domain, filled in from reference TRBV7-9 and TRBJ2-3, reads DTGVSQNPRHKITKRGQNVTFRCDPISEHNRLYWYRQTLGQGPEFLTYFQNEAQLEKSRLLSDRFSAERPKGSFSTLEIQRTEQGDSAMYLCASSFDRAADTQYFGPGTRLTVL.

Note on this clone: Since no conserved phenylalanine or tryptophan closes the CDR3, a read error is the likely cause. For the CDR3, the DNA is TGCAGCGTTGTCTTGCCGGTAACTAGCACAGATACGCAGTATCTT. Amino acid sequence: CSVVLPVTSTDTQYL. This chain links TRBV29-1 with TRBJ2-3; D gene ambiguous. V lost 4 bases, J lost 0 bases, and 14 bases lay in between. The germline CDR1 and CDR2 sequences are SQVTM and ANQGSEA. The CDR3 consists of 15 residues.

The rearrangement joins TRBV28 to TRBJ2-5; D is unresolved. The germline V gene encodes CDR1 MDHEN and CDR2 SYDVKM. V shed 3 bases and J shed 5 bases, with 10 bases lying between them. The CDR3 sequence is 13 residues long. The CDR3 is CASSFWQSETQYF. CDR3 DNA sequence: TGTGCCAGCAGTTTCTGGCAGTCCGAGACCCAGTACTTC.

This chain links TRBV6-1 with TRBJ2-7, with 9 bases fitting TRBD1. This CDR3 region has 15 residues. CDR1 is MNHNS and CDR2 is SASEGT in the germline V gene. V trimming: 2 bases; J trimming: 2 bases; junction bases outside the gene matches: 4. The CDR3 DNA reads as TGTGCCAGCAGTGAAAGGACAGGGGCTCCCTACGAGCAGTACTTC. It is translated as CASSERTGAPYEQYF.

V is TRBV7-8 and J is TRBJ1-1; 9 positions agree with TRBD1. The V gene end was trimmed by 1 base and the J gene end by 2 bases; junction bases not matched to a gene: 14. The CDR3 is 19 amino acids. Germline V gene data show CDR1 as SGHVS and CDR2 as FQNEAQ. CDR3 in DNA: TGTGCCAGCAGCTTAGTTGACAGGGGGGCCGGGGGTAGAAACACTGAAGCTTTCTTT. As protein: CASSLVDRGAGGRNTEAFF. Full variable domain (missing parts from reference TRBV7-8 and TRBJ1-1): GAGVSQSPRYKVAKRGQDVALRCDPISGHVSLFWYQQALGQGPEFLTYFQNEAQLDKSGLPSDRFFAERPEGSVSTLKIQRTQQEDSAVYLCASSLVDRGAGGRNTEAFFGQGTRLTVV.

This chain links TRBV13 with TRBJ2-1; D is perhaps TRBD2 (5 bases). The ends were cut back, 5 bases at V and 9 bases at J, with 17 bases in the middle. This CDR3 contains 14 residues. The V gene's germline CDR1 is PRHDT and CDR2 FYEKMQ (reference sequence). As DNA, the CDR3 is TGTGCCAGCAGCCAAGCCGGCGTAAGCGGTGAGCAGTTCTTC. Encoded protein: CASSQAGVSGEQFF. The entire variable domain, with the rest obtained from reference TRBV13 and TRBJ2-1, is as follows: AAGVIQSPRHLIKEKRETATLKCYPIPRHDTVYWYQQGPGQDPQFLISFYEKMQSDKGSIPDRFSAQQFSDYHSELNMSSLELGDSALYFCASSQAGVSGEQFFGPGTRLTVL.